The present T cell receptor beta chain was sequenced within a study of blood T cell repertoires in COVID-19 (dated by TCRdb to about 2020). With regard to the full study: The collaborator samples originated in the United States, Italy and Spain and spanned the acute and convalescent phases of COVID-19. The prospective study material was composed of cDNA or gDNA derived from T cells, B-cell-depleted T cells, or PBMCs. The dataset comprised deeply sampled blood TCRbeta repertoires from subjects exposed to, actively infected with, or recovered from COVID-19. The repertoires were made available in a free public database intended to serve as a resource for research on the immune response to SARS-CoV-2. The samples were drawn from the first 160 participants of the ongoing ImmuneRACE study and from over a thousand subjects provided by 6 global collaborators. A de-identified subject ID, COVID-19 status, age in years and sex were almost always included in the sample metadata. HLA class I and class II types, where available, came from metadata supplied by the sample provider rather than from assay-based typing. Broad study findings and their caveats: The quantity of clinical and demographic metadata differed by source and by participant and was supplied without curation.

This clone was observed a handful of times. Its cognate antigen has yet to be identified. The input lacks base qualities; no much larger clone sits a single base away. In the prospective study, participants were roughly 18 to 100 years old, resided in 24 geographic areas of the United States, and were enrolled through a virtual design. Cohort assignment in the prospective study relied on participant-reported clinical history from a screening survey and a study questionnaire. Recovered participants in ImmuneRACE Cohort 3 were defined by two consecutive negative NP/OP PCR tests, clearance by a healthcare professional, or resolution of symptoms. In the prospective study, mobile phlebotomists collected whole blood, serum and a nasopharyngeal or oropharyngeal swab from each participant. Over a 2-month period, participants in the prospective study had the option of providing additional blood draws and questionnaires. Blood samples from the prospective study were shipped frozen or at room temperature prior to DNA extraction.

The immunoSEQ Assay, a bias-controlled multiplex PCR, was used to amplify TCRbeta CDR3 regions from genomic DNA. The original methods were these. The number of nucleated cells in each sample was estimated from the amplification of reference gene primers within the assay. To quantify the absolute abundance of each unique TCRbeta CDR3 rearrangement, sequence reads were collapsed and filtered. For each sample, productive Simpson clonality was calculated as the square root of Simpson's diversity index over productive rearrangements. TCRdb re-hosts the immuneACCESS table, in-frame sequences only. Its copies lack some clones; in the studies checked, an unresolved V gene accounts for under half of them, and the cause for the rest is not known. V and J calls plus clone size are reproduced from that table; the DNA served to infer D and trimming. For this sample there are under 350,000 clones; roughly 86% appear just once. Roughly 1.9% of the sample comes from the top ten.

This TCR was sampled from a woman aged 60-75 years who had recovered from COVID-19. The sequenced material came from PBMCs or T cells enriched from blood (not recorded which).

The CDR3 sequence is CASSPGLAGLEQYF. The bases read TGTGCCAGCAGCCCGGGACTAGCGGGACTCGAGCAGTACTTC. This receptor chain uses TRBV5-4 and TRBJ2-7; the central 13 bases match TRBD2. In the germline V gene (reference sequence), CDR1 corresponds to SGHNT and CDR2 to YYREEE. For this chain, trimming is 4 bases at the V end and 6 bases at the J end, and the number of junction bases without a gene match is 4. The CDR3 has 14 amino acids, counting the end cysteine and phenylalanine. Solely the CDR3 DNA is kept, with 42 bases framed from the first base.